This TCR beta chain was identified during a study of shared clonotypes between healthy human individuals (TCRdb year 2020). Describing the broader study: The cohort included three men and a couple of women between 18 and 49 years of age. For each donor, three plates each were used for CD4 naive and CD4 memory, two plates were used for CD8 naive, and one plate was used for CD8 memory. To estimate repertoire size and how much clonotype sharing occurs between individuals, the study deeply sequenced the blood TCR repertoires of roughly 5 healthy adults. To increase sequencing depth and limit assay-specific biases, TCR repertoire library preparation and sequencing were carried out by different laboratories using diverse techniques. Each donor's leukapheresis produced roughly between roughly 0.85 and 10 billion PBMCs. Overall study results and their limits: Sampling was restricted to blood, and TCR repertoires in tissues likely differ from the TCR repertoires found in blood. Clonotypes shared by all four sorted-subset donors showed higher generation probabilities than non-shared clonotypes. Naive subsets generally had larger estimated clonotype richness than memory subsets. About 5% of naive CD4, roughly 3.6% of naive CD8, about 2.1% of memory CD4, and roughly 0.4% of memory CD8 clonotypes were shared across several donors. Rarefaction of sorted-subset datasets indicated incomplete sequencing despite the large sequencing depth. Pairwise subsampling led to the expectation that sequencing depth would affect the degree of clonotype sharing among donors. Because the study included a small number of donors, the genetic and exposure-history diversity represented was limited.

The donors were healthy, HIV-negative adults with no recently reported acute infections or vaccinations. Only Caucasian adults living in Nashville, Tennessee, USA were represented among the donors. Magnetic negative selection was used to enrich CD4+ T cells, after which naive cells were positively selected on CD45RA and the negative fraction became the memory subset. Blood was obtained by leukapheresis, after which PBMCs were separated by Ficoll-Histopaque density gradient centrifugation and cryopreserved in liquid nitrogen vapor phase. Purity and quantity of every magnetically sorted T cell population were checked by analytical flow cytometry. Each sorted fraction had its genomic DNA isolated and then quantified by UV absorbance on a Nanodrop 2000c. Per the germline V gene, MNHEY is the CDR1 and SVGAGI is the CDR2. Relative to germline, V is missing 0 bases and J is missing 15 bases, with 10 bases of the junction outside any gene match. The cysteine opens and the phenylalanine closes a CDR3 of 14 amino acids. The kept DNA is CDR3 alone, 42 bases in frame from the first base.

Using the deep immunoSEQ assay, multiplex PCR amplified TCR CDR3 regions from genomic DNA. Extracted genomic DNA from each cell subset was distributed evenly across all wells of several immunoSEQ 96-well plates, and each plate was treated as a replicate. Each replicate PCR for sorted subsets received approximately 220 ng genomic DNA, equal to about 30,000 T cell genomes. The purified libraries were quantified using a Qubit 3.0 fluorometer, sized with a Bioanalyzer 2100, and then quantified again using the KAPA Library Quantification kit. Every immunoSEQ 96-well plate was sequenced on a separate single-read 150-cycle Illumina NextSeq 550 flow cell. The paper's data handling went like this. The immunoSEQ output contained only junctional sequences without quality scores, so filtering could not match that applied to full-length reads. To assign V/J genes and CDR3, sequences were annotated against IMGT germline references using PyIR, a Python wrapper for IgBLAST v1.9. Reads with weak V/J assignments (E-value above 1e-6), missing CDR3, stop codons, out-of-frame junctions, or ambiguous translated residues were removed. V3J clonotypes were defined as sequences sharing an identical inferred V gene, J gene, and CDR3 amino acid sequence. Percentage overlap between repertoires was computed as shared unique clonotypes divided by the size of the smaller repertoire. RTK rarefaction, the Chao1 estimator, and Recon v2.1 estimates of unobserved clonotypes were used to assess repertoire richness. For all TCRbeta clonotypes obtained by the gDNA method from several donors, generation probabilities were computed with OLGA. TCRdb took this table from immuneACCESS and kept in-frame rearrangements with V and J called. Such tables lack part of the clones; where checked against another copy, unresolved V genes explain under half of the gap, and the rest is unexplained. That table supplies the V and J calls and clone size; D and trimming were determined from the DNA. This sample gives about 1.5 million clones in total; approximately 98% of them show up just once. 0.45% of the sample goes to the ten largest clones.

As for this clone: Its antigen is unknown. Nothing much larger sits one base from this clone, and base qualities are not available.

The source of this sequence is a man aged 30 to 39 in good health. Rearrangement joined TRBV6-5 to TRBJ2-1; the junction holds 8 bases that match TRBD2. The source material was naive CD4+ T cells sorted from blood. In the paper's terms, the cell subset or site label means: CD45RA+ positively selected. The CDR3 here reads CASSYSAGRASRFF. The DNA reads as follows: TGTGCCAGCAGTTACTCAGCCGGGAGGGCCAGTCGGTTCTTC.